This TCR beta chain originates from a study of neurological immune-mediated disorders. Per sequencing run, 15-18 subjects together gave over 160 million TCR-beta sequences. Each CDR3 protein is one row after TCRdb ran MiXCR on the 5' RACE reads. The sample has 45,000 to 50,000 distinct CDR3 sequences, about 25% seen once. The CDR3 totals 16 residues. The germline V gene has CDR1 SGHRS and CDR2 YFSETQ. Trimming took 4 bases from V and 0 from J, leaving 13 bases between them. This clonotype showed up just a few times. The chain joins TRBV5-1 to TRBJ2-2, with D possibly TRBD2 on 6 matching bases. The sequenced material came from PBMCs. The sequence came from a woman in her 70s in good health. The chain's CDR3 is CASSPAGRANTGELFF. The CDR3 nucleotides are TGCGCCAGCAGCCCGGCGGGACGGGCGAACACCGGGGAGCTGTTTTTT.